The 11 T cell receptor beta chains reported below all come from one sample, sequenced in a study of blood T cell repertoires in COVID-19. Only in-frame clones appear in the TCRdb table, and some are missing; sequencing was by immunoSEQ multiplex PCR. The table lists 30,000 to 45,000 clones, 78% of them singletons. The source material was peripheral blood. These receptors originate from a man aged 60 to 75 with acute or convalescent COVID-19.

This chain connects TRBV18 to TRBJ2-3; 11 positions match TRBD2. The length of the CDR3 is 15 residues. The V gene's germline CDR1 is KGHSH and CDR2 LQKENI. J was trimmed by 3 bases and V by 3 bases; bases with no gene match: 2. CDR3 loop: CASSPRTSGTDTQYF. CDR3 nucleotide sequence: TGTGCCAGCTCACCCCGGACTAGCGGGACAGATACGCAGTATTTT. Filled out from reference TRBV18 and TRBJ2-3, the complete variable domain reads NAGVMQNPRHLVRRRGQEARLRCSPMKGHSHVYWYRQLPEEGLKFMVYLQKENIIDESGMPKERFSAEFPKEGPSILRIQQVVRGDSAAYFCASSPRTSGTDTQYFGPGTRLTVL.

CDR3 amino acids: CASSGLGGRSPDTQYF. The CDR3 region has the DNA TGTGCCAGCAGCGGATTGGGGGGGCGTTCCCCAGATACGCAGTATTTT. The chain carries TRBV13 and TRBJ2-3; possibly TRBD2 for D (7 bases). Germline CDR1 PRHDT, CDR2 FYEKMQ (reference sequence). Trimming stripped 5 bases from V and 4 bases from J, with 19 bases between. There are 16 residues in the CDR3. The variable domain in full, completed from reference TRBV13 and TRBJ2-3, reads AAGVIQSPRHLIKEKRETATLKCYPIPRHDTVYWYQQGPGQDPQFLISFYEKMQSDKGSIPDRFSAQQFSDYHSELNMSSLELGDSALYFCASSGLGGRSPDTQYFGPGTRLTVL.

This chain uses TRBV5-1 with TRBJ2-2, with TRBD2 matching 7 bases. J lost 1 base, V lost 7 bases, and 4 bases had no gene match. Germline V gene data show CDR1 as SGHRS and CDR2 as YFSETQ. This CDR3 comprises 14 residues. CDR3 nucleotides: TGCGCCAGCGGGGAGCGGGAGAACACCGGGGAGCTGTTTTTT. It is translated as CASGERENTGELFF.

This rearrangement joins TRBV4-2 to TRBJ2-3, with no clear D. Per the germline V gene, CDR1 is LGHNA and CDR2 is YNFKEQ. V was clipped by 1 base and J by 5 bases, with 4 bases between them. The CDR3 contains 12 residues. CDR3 bases: TGTGCCAGCAGCCAAGCGGTAGATACGCAGTATTTT. This gives the protein CASSQAVDTQYF.

This clone has only a few counts. J is TRBJ2-4 and V is TRBV5-1, with 7 nucleotides matching TRBD2. After removal of 5 bases from V and 8 bases from J, the junction contained 10 bases not matched to a gene. The CDR3 sequence is 14 residues long. The germline gives CDR1 SGHRS, CDR2 YFSETQ. The CDR3 loop is CASSSRERGDIQYF. The CDR3 DNA reads TGCGCCAGCAGTTCGCGGGAGAGGGGTGACATTCAGTACTTC.

The chain has TRBV5-1 and TRBJ1-1, with D uncertain. Trimming removed 4 bases at V and 1 base at J, with 20 bases between. Per the germline V gene, CDR1 is SGHRS and CDR2 is YFSETQ. CDR3 length: 17 amino acids. CDR3 loop: CASSPSLSGMRNTEAFF. For the CDR3, the DNA is TGCGCCAGCAGCCCCAGCCTGTCGGGGATGAGGAACACTGAAGCTTTCTTT. The whole variable domain, remainder taken from reference TRBV5-1 and TRBJ1-1, is KAGVTQTPRYLIKTRGQQVTLSCSPISGHRSVSWYQQTPGQGLQFLFEYFSETQRNKGNFPGRFSGRQFSNSRSEMNVSTLELGDSALYLCASSPSLSGMRNTEAFFGQGTRLTVV.

V usage is TRBV27 and J usage is TRBJ1-5; 8 positions agree with TRBD1. This CDR3 spans 17 amino acids. CDR1 MNHEY and CDR2 SMNVEV come from the germline V gene (reference sequence). Germline trimming cut 4 bases from V and 2 bases from J; bases unmatched to any gene: 10. The CDR3 loop is CASSSRPDRGGNQPQHF. CDR3 DNA: TGTGCCAGCAGTTCCCGGCCCGACAGGGGCGGCAATCAGCCCCAGCATTTT.

The genes are TRBV6-2 or TRBV6-3 and TRBJ1-1; 7 nucleotides match TRBD1. The CDR3 extends over 17 amino acids. In germline, CDR1 is MNHEY, CDR2 SVGEGT. The junction had 12 bases not matched to a gene; V was cut back by 1 base and J by 4 bases. CDR3 bases: TGTGCCAGCAGTTACTTTGCATCCGGGACAGCGCGCACTGAAGCTTTCTTT. Amino acid sequence: CASSYFASGTARTEAFF.

CDR3 nucleotides: TGCGCCAGCAGCTTGGCCGCGCAGCCAGGGAACACTGAAGCTTTCTTT. This sequence encodes CASSLAAQPGNTEAFF. The chain combines TRBV5-1 with TRBJ1-1, with D uncertain. The CDR3 runs to 16 residues. Germline V gene data show CDR1 as SGHRS and CDR2 as YFSETQ. V lost 0 bases and J lost 1, with 13 bases in between.

This chain links TRBV29-1 with TRBJ2-6; a possible D gene is TRBD2 (6 bases). V lost 3 bases to trimming and J lost 0 bases, with 12 bases between them. The CDR3 length is 16 residues. Germline values: CDR1 SQVTM, CDR2 ANQGSEA. CDR3 amino acids: CSVDPVGGSGANVLTF. The CDR3, as DNA: TGCAGCGTTGATCCGGTGGGGGGCTCTGGGGCCAACGTCCTGACTTTC.

This chain joins TRBV6-2 or TRBV6-3 and TRBJ2-7, with 7 nucleotides matching TRBD2. The CDR3 has 14 residues. Germline V CDR1 and CDR2: MNHEY, SVGEGT. J gave up 5 bases and V 1 base, and 5 bases lay outside the gene matches. The CDR3 DNA reads as TGTGCCAGCAGTTACTTGGCGGGAGCTCACGAGCAGTACTTC. This codes for CASSYLAGAHEQYF.